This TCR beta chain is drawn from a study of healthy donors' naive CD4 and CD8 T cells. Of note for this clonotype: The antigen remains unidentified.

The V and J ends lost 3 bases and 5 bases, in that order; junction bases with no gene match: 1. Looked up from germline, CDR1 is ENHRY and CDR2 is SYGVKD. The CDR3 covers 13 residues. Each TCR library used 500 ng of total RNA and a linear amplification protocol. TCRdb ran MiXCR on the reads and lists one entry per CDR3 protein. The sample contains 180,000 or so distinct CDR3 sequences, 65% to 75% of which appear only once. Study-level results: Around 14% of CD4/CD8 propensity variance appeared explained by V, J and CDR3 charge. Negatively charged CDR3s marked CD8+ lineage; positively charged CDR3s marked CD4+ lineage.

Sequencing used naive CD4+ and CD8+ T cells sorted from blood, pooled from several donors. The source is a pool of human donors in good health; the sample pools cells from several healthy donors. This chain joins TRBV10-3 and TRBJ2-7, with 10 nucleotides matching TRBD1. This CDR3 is CAISEGTGDEQYF. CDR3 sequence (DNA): TGTGCCATCAGTGAAGGGACAGGGGACGAGCAGTACTTC.